The 4 T cell receptor beta chains below all came from one sample that was sequenced in a study of cytomegalovirus exposure and HLA in healthy donors (dated by TCRdb to about 2017). The protocol used for the library was the immunoSEQ multiplex PCR assay. The multiplex PCR relied on a mix of 60 forward primers for TCR Vbeta segments and 13 reverse primers for TCR Jbeta segments. TCRdb stores this immuneACCESS table with in-frame sequences only. Part of the clones is absent; in the studies checked, under half of the shortfall reflects unresolved V genes, and no reason is known for the rest. In this sample the table shows around 130,000 clones, 75% to 85% of which occur a single time. The top ten clonotypes cover 2% to 3% of the sample. Sequencing input: PBMCs. These TCRs come from a middle-aged man in good health and CMV-seronegative.

The rearrangement joins TRBV19 to TRBJ2-3; weak D call: TRBD2 (6 bases). This CDR3 is 16 amino acids long. V lost 6 bases, J lost 4 bases, and 20 bases lay in between. Germline V lookup: CDR1 LNHDA, CDR2 SQIVND (reference sequence). The CDR3 DNA sequence: TGTGCCAGTAGCAGTCGGGACTTCCTTTTGGCAGATACGCAGTATTTT. This gives the protein CASSSRDFLLADTQYF.

The sample holds one count of this clone. The genes are TRBV30 and TRBJ2-7, with D tentatively TRBD1 (6 bases). Trimming left V 1 base short and J 3 bases short, with 7 bases between. The germline CDR1 and CDR2 sequences are GTSNPN and SVGIG (reference sequence). This CDR3 comprises 12 residues. CDR3 coding DNA: TGTGCCTGGAGTGCGGACAGCTACGAGCAGTACTTC. This translates into CAWSADSYEQYF.

This clone has only a few counts. CDR3 bases: TGTGCCAGCAGTTCGACAGGCGATTCACCCCTCCACTTT. This sequence encodes CASSSTGDSPLHF. The chain combines TRBV27 with TRBJ1-6, with D possibly TRBD1 on 6 matching bases. V dropped 4 bases and J dropped 8 bases, with 9 bases sitting between them. This CDR3 contains 13 residues. Germline-derived CDR1 and CDR2 are MNHEY and SMNVEV (reference sequence).

The chain uses TRBV6-6 and TRBJ1-1; 12 bases agree with TRBD1. Germline V gene sequence: CDR1 MNHNY, CDR2 SVGAGI (reference sequence). The CDR3 contains 16 residues. V gave up 6 bases and J gave up 3 bases; unmatched junction bases: 8. The CDR3 sequence is CASSRGTGGLYTEAFF. The CDR3 nucleotides are TGTGCCAGCAGCCGCGGGACAGGGGGCCTCTACACTGAAGCTTTCTTT.